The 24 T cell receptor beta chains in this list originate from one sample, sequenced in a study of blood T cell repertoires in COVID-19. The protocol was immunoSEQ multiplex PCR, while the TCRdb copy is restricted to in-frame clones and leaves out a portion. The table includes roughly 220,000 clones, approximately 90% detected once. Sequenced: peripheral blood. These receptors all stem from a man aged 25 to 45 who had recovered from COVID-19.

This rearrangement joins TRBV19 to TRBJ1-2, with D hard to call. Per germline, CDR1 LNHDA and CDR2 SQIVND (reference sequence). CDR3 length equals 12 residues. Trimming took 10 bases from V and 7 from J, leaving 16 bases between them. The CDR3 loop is CAIFREGSGYTF. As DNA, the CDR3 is TGTGCCATCTTCAGAGAGGGCAGTGGCTACACCTTC.

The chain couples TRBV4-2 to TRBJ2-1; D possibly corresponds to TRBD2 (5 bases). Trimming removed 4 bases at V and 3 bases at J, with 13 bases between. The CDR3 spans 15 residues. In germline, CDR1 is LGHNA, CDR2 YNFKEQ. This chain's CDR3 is CASSLDLNNYNEQFF. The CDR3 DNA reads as TGTGCCAGCAGCCTGGACTTAAACAACTACAATGAGCAGTTCTTC.

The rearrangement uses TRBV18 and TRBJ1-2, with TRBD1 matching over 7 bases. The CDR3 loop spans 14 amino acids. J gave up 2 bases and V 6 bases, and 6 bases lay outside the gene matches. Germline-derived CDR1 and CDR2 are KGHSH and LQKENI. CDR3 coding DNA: TGTGCCAGCTCCCAGGGACAGTCCAACTATGGCTACACCTTC. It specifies CASSQGQSNYGYTF.

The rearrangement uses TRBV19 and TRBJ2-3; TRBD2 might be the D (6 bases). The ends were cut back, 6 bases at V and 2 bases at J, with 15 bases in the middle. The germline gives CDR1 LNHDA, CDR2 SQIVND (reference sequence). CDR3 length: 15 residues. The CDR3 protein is CASSQTRETTDTQYF. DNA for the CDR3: TGTGCCAGTAGCCAGACTAGGGAGACCACAGATACGCAGTATTTT.

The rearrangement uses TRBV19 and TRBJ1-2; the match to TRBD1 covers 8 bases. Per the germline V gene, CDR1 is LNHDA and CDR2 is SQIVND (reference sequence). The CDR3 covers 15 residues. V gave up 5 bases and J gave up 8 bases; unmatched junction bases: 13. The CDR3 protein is CASSPRQGRREGYTF. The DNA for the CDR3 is TGTGCCAGTAGTCCCAGACAGGGGCGAAGAGAGGGCTACACCTTC.

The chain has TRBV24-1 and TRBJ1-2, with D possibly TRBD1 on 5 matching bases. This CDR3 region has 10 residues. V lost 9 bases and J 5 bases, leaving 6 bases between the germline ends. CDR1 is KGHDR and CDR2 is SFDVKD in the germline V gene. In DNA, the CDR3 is TGTGCCACCGGGGCGTATGGCTACACCTTC. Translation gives CATGAYGYTF.

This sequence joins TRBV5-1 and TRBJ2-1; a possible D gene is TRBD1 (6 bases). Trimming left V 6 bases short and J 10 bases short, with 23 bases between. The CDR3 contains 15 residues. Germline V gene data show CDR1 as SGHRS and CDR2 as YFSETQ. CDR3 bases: TGCGCCAGCACCCCCGGGCTCGGGACAAAAAGGGAGCAGTTCTTC. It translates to CASTPGLGTKREQFF.

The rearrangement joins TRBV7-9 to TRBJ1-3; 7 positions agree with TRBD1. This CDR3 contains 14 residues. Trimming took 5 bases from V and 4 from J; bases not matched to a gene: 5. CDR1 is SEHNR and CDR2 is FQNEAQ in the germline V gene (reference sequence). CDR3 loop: CASSDTGVGNTIYF. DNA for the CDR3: TGTGCCAGCAGCGACACAGGGGTCGGAAACACCATATATTTT.

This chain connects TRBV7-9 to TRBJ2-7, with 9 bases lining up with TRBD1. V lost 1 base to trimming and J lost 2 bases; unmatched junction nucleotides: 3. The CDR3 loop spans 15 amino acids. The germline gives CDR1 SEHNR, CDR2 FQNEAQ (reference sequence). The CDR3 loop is CASSLETGGAYEQYF. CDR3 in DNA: TGTGCCAGCAGCTTAGAGACAGGGGGTGCCTACGAGCAGTACTTC.

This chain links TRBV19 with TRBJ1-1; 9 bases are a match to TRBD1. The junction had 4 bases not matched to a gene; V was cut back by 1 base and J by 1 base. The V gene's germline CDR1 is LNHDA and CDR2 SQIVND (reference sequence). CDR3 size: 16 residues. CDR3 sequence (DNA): TGTGCCAGTAGTATAGGGTGGGACAGGGCGAACACTGAAGCTTTCTTT. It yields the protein CASSIGWDRANTEAFF.

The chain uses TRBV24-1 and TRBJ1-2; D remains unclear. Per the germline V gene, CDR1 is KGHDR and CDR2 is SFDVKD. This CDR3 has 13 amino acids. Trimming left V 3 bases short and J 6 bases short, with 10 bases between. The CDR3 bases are TGTGCCACCAGTGATCGGACGGGAGATGGCTACACCTTC. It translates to CATSDRTGDGYTF.

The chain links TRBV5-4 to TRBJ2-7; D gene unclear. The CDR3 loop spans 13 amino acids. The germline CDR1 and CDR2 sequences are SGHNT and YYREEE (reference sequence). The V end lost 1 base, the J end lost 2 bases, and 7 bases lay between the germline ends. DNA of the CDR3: TGTGCCAGCAGCTTGCCGTTAACCTACGAGCAGTACTTC. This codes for CASSLPLTYEQYF.

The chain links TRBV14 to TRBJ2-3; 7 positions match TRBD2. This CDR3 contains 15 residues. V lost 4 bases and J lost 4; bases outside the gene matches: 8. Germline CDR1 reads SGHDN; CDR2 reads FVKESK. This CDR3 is CASSPPARGSDTQYF. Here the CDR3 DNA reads TGTGCCAGCAGCCCCCCGGCGCGGGGGTCAGATACGCAGTATTTT.

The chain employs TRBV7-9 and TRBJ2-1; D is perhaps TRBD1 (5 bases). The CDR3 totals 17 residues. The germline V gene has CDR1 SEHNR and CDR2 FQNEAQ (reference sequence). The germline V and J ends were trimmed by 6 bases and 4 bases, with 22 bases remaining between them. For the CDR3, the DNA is TGTGCCAGCAGTCCGGTGGCACTGGGGCCAAAGTACAATGAGCAGTTCTTC. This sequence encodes CASSPVALGPKYNEQFF.

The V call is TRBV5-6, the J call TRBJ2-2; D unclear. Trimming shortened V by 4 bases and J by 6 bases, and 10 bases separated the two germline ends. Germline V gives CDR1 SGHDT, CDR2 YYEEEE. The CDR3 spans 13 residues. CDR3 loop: CASSPGGPGELFF. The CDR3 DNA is TGTGCCAGCAGCCCTGGCGGTCCCGGGGAGCTGTTTTTT.

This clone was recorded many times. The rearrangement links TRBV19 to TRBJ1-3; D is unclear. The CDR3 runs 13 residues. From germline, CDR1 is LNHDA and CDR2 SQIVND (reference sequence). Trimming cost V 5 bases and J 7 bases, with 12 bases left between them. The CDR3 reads CASSPRTGNTIYF. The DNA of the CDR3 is TGTGCCAGTAGTCCGCGGACGGGGAACACCATATATTTT. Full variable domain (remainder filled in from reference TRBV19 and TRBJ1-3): DGGITQSPKYLFRKEGQNVTLSCEQNLNHDAMYWYRQDPGQGLRLIYYSQIVNDFQKGDIAEGYSVSREKKESFPLTVTSAQKNPTAFYLCASSPRTGNTIYFGEGSWLTVV.

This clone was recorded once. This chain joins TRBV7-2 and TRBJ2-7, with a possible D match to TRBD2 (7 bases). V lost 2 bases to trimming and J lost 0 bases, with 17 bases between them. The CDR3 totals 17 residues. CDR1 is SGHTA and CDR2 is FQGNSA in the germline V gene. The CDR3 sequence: CASSLRWGGQSSYEQYF. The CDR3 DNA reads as TGTGCCAGCAGCTTACGCTGGGGGGGCCAAAGCTCCTACGAGCAGTACTTC.

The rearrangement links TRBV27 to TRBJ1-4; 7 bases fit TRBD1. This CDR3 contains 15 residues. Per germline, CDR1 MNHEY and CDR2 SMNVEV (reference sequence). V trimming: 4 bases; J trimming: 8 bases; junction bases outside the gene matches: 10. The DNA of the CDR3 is TGTGCCAGCAGTTGGTCCGGGACAGTGAAAGAAAAACTGTTTTTT. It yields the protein CASSWSGTVKEKLFF.

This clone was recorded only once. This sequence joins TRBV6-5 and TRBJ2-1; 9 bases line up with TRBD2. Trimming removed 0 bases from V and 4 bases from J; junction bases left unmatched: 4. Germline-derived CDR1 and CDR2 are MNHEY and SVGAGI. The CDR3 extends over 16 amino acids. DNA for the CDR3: TGTGCCAGCAGTTACTCAAGCGGGGGGACTTACAATGAGCAGTTCTTC. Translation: CASSYSSGGTYNEQFF.

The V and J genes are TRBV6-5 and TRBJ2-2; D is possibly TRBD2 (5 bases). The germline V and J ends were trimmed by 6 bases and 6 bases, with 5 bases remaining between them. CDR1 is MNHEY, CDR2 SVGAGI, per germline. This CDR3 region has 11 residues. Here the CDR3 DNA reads TGTGCCAGCAGGCGGGCCGGGGAGCTGTTTTTT. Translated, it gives CASRRAGELFF.

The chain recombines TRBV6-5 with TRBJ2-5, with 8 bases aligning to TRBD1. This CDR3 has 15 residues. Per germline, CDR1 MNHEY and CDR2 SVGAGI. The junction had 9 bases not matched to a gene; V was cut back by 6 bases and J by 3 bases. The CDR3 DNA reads TGTGCCAGCAGCTCACCGGGACAGGCGAAAGAGACCCAGTACTTC. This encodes CASSSPGQAKETQYF.

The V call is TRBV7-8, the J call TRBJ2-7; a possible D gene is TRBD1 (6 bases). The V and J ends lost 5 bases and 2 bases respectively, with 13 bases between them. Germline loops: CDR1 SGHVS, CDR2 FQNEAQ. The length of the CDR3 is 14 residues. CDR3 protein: CASSADRFTYEQYF. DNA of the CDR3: TGTGCCAGCAGCGCCGACAGGTTTACCTACGAGCAGTACTTC.

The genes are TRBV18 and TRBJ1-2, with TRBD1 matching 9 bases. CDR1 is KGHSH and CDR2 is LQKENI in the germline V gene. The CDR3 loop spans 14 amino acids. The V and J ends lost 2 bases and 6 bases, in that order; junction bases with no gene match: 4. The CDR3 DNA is TGTGCCAGCTCACCAGGGACAGGGATTAATGGCTACACCTTC. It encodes CASSPGTGINGYTF.

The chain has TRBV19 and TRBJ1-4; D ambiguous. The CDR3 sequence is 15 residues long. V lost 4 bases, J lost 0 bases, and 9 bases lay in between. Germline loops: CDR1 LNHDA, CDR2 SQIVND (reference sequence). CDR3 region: CASSTTATTNEKLFF. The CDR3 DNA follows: TGTGCCAGTAGTACAACAGCAACAACTAATGAAAAACTGTTTTTT.